This TCR beta chain is from a study of healthy donors' naive CD4 and CD8 T cells. Study-wide background: All functional IMGT TCR alpha variants were covered by new primers.

Study results and limitations: Bias from naive T cell homeostatic proliferation was not addressed.

A remark on this clonotype: Its antigen is unidentified.

CDR3 size: 15 residues. Germline-derived CDR1 and CDR2 are MNHEY and SVGAGI. With V trimmed by 7 bases and J by 0 bases, 7 bases remained unmatched. Starting from about 0.55 ug of total RNA, TCR libraries were made with linear amplification. Using its own MiXCR run on the reads, TCRdb lists one record per CDR3 protein. The sample holds 180,000 or so distinct CDR3 sequences, about four fifths seen once. The chain carries TRBV6-5 and TRBJ2-3; 7 bases are a match to TRBD1. The sequencing sample was made of naive CD4+ and CD8+ T cells sorted from blood, pooled from several donors. The receptor's source is a pool of human donors in good health; the sample pools cells from several healthy donors. Here the CDR3 DNA reads TGTGCCAGCATCTTAACAGGGGCTAGCACAGATACGCAGTATTTT. This translates into CASILTGASTDTQYF.